This T cell receptor beta chain was observed in a study of tumor-infiltrating lymphocytes in oesophageal squamous cell carcinoma. CDR3 length: 14 residues. Each CDR3 protein is one row after TCRdb ran MiXCR on the PCR reads. The sample records about 12,000 distinct CDR3 sequences, about 54% being singletons. This chain uses TRBV12-3 or TRBV12-4 with TRBJ2-1; 7 bases are shared with TRBD1. The DNA matches TRBJ1-2 better at its end, which makes the J call doubtful. Sequences were obtained from esophageal tumor tissue. The clonotype was recovered from a female donor with esophageal squamous cell carcinoma. DNA for the CDR3: TGTGCCAGCAGTTCAGGGGGTCCGGACTATGGCTACACCTTC. Translation gives CASSSGGPDYGYTF.